The 27 T cell receptor beta chains given below trace back to one sample, sequenced in a study of technical replicates of blood from several donors. Assay used: immunoSEQ multiplex PCR; TCRdb lists only in-frame clones, some missing. The top ten hold about 0.3% of the sample, which has tens of thousands of clones, about 96% seen once. The specimen was T cells isolated from PBMCs. These receptors originate from a human donor in good health.

This clone came up once. The V gene is TRBV4-1, the J gene TRBJ2-6; 14 nucleotides match TRBD2. This CDR3 region has 18 residues. The ends lost 4 bases at V and 1 base at J; junction bases unmatched: 3. CDR1 MGHRA and CDR2 YSYEKL come from the germline V gene. The CDR3: CASSPGLAGESGANVLTF. The CDR3 DNA reads TGCGCCAGCAGCCCGGGACTAGCGGGAGAATCTGGGGCCAACGTCCTGACTTTC.

The rearrangement uses TRBV5-4 and TRBJ2-7; 7 bases map to TRBD2. CDR1 is SGHNT, CDR2 YYREEE, per germline (reference sequence). V gave up 5 bases and J gave up 0 bases; unmatched junction bases: 8. This CDR3 region has 15 residues. The CDR3 DNA sequence: TGTGCCAGCAGTCTTACTAGCGCGAACTCCTACGAGCAGTACTTC. Encoded protein: CASSLTSANSYEQYF.

V and J are TRBV12-5 and TRBJ2-7, with 8 bases aligning to TRBD1. The CDR3 has 13 amino acids. The V and J ends lost 5 bases and 2 bases, in that order; junction bases with no gene match: 2. Germline CDR1 LGHNT, CDR2 FRNRAP. The CDR3 DNA sequence: TGTGCTAGTGGTGAACAGGGGGCCTACGAGCAGTACTTC. It yields the protein CASGEQGAYEQYF.

The chain joins TRBV6-1 to TRBJ2-5; 9 bases match TRBD2. CDR1 is MNHNS and CDR2 is SASEGT in the germline V gene. The CDR3 contains 13 residues. V dropped 4 bases and J dropped 5; count of bases not matched to a gene: 2. The CDR3: CASSVAGVETQYF. Here the CDR3 DNA reads TGTGCCAGCAGTGTAGCGGGAGTGGAGACCCAGTACTTC.

The chain links TRBV6-5 to TRBJ2-1; D possibly corresponds to TRBD1 (5 bases). Germline V gene data show CDR1 as MNHEY and CDR2 as SVGAGI. The CDR3 extends over 13 amino acids. Trimming took 2 bases from V and 3 from J, leaving 5 bases between them. The CDR3 region is CASSYDSYNEQFF. The CDR3, as DNA: TGTGCCAGCAGTTACGACAGCTACAATGAGCAGTTCTTC.

V usage is TRBV27 and J usage is TRBJ1-5; D gene ambiguous. The CDR3 runs 15 residues. V was clipped by 6 bases and J by 9 bases, with 21 bases between them. Germline lookup yields CDR1 MNHEY and CDR2 SMNVEV (reference sequence). The DNA for the CDR3 is TGTGCCAGCAGCGCCGGTTACGGTGCCGCGGGGCCCCAGCATTTT. Its translation: CASSAGYGAAGPQHF.

This clone was recorded once. This chain links TRBV7-9 with TRBJ2-5, with D perhaps matching TRBD2 (6 bases). V gave up 5 bases and J gave up 1 base, with 20 bases separating them. This CDR3 is 17 amino acids long. Germline V gives CDR1 SEHNR, CDR2 FQNEAQ (reference sequence). CDR3 amino acids: CASSPGVSGALQETQYF. CDR3 nucleotides: TGTGCCAGCAGCCCTGGGGTTAGCGGTGCTCTCCAAGAGACCCAGTACTTC.

V usage is TRBV6-1 and J usage is TRBJ2-2, with 12 bases identical to TRBD2. The CDR3 length is 16 residues. Trimming cost V 4 bases and J 7 bases; bases outside gene matches: 7. Per the germline V gene, CDR1 is MNHNS and CDR2 is SASEGT. The CDR3 DNA reads TGTGCCAGCAGTGTGGGACTAGCGGGTGGATTCGGGGAGCTGTTTTTT. Its translation is CASSVGLAGGFGELFF.

This clone was observed at least ten times. V and J are TRBV30 and TRBJ2-4, with D unresolved. Trimming cost V 0 bases and J 0 bases, with 6 bases left between them. Germline V gene sequence: CDR1 GTSNPN, CDR2 SVGIG (reference sequence). The CDR3 spans 14 residues. This CDR3 is CAWSVTLAKNIQYF. The DNA of the CDR3 is TGTGCCTGGAGTGTTACTCTAGCCAAAAACATTCAGTACTTC.

The V gene is TRBV6-1, the J gene TRBJ2-1; no clear D. In germline, CDR1 is MNHNS, CDR2 SASEGT. The CDR3 totals 15 residues. The germline V and J ends were trimmed by 7 bases and 0 bases, with 13 bases remaining between them. CDR3 DNA sequence: TGTGCCAGCAATCAAGCGCCTAGCTCCTACAATGAGCAGTTCTTC. Translation: CASNQAPSSYNEQFF.

This clone was recorded once. This chain joins TRBV19 and TRBJ1-2; 8 nucleotides match TRBD1. Germline lookup yields CDR1 LNHDA and CDR2 SQIVND (reference sequence). This CDR3 comprises 15 residues. V was pared by 3 bases and J by 5 bases, with 8 bases of the junction left unmatched. CDR3 DNA sequence: TGTGCCAGTAGTATGAGCAGGGGGCTAATATATGGCTACACCTTC. It specifies CASSMSRGLIYGYTF.

This rearrangement joins TRBV15 to TRBJ2-7; TRBD2 is a possible D gene (5 bases). The CDR3 has 14 residues. With 0 bases removed from V and 2 bases from J, the gap between germline ends came to 8 bases. Germline V gene data show CDR1 as LNHNV and CDR2 as YYDKDF (reference sequence). In DNA, the CDR3 is TGTGCCACCAGCAGAGACAAGGGAGCCTACGAGCAGTACTTC. Residues: CATSRDKGAYEQYF.

The chain combines TRBV28 with TRBJ2-1, with 10 bases aligning to TRBD2. There are 16 residues in the CDR3. Germline-derived CDR1 and CDR2 are MDHEN and SYDVKM. The V segment lost 5 bases and the J segment 0 bases; nucleotides outside the gene matches: 4. The CDR3 here is CASSSQREGSYNEQFF. CDR3 nucleotide sequence: TGTGCCAGCAGTAGTCAGCGGGAGGGCTCCTACAATGAGCAGTTCTTC.

The chain joins TRBV28 to TRBJ1-5, with D possibly matching TRBD1 (6 bases). Germline CDR1 and CDR2: MDHEN and SYDVKM. V lost 3 bases to trimming and J lost 4 bases, with 25 bases between them. The CDR3 extends over 19 amino acids. In DNA, the CDR3 is TGTGCCAGCAGTTTGTCCCTTAACTTCTACAGGGTTAAGAATCAGCCCCAGCATTTT. Protein sequence: CASSLSLNFYRVKNQPQHF.

This clone has only one observation. The rearrangement links TRBV30 to TRBJ2-7; D is unresolved. V was trimmed by 4 bases and J by 4 bases, leaving 20 bases between them. CDR3 length: 15 amino acids. Germline values: CDR1 GTSNPN, CDR2 SVGIG (reference sequence). The CDR3 DNA reads as TGTGCCTGGACGTTCGGTTCTGGTATGCTGTACGAGCAGTACTTC. Translation: CAWTFGSGMLYEQYF.

The genes are TRBV27 and TRBJ2-7; 7 bases match TRBD2. Germline-derived CDR1 and CDR2 are MNHEY and SMNVEV (reference sequence). Trimming removed 6 bases from V and 2 bases from J; junction bases left unmatched: 7. This CDR3 has 14 residues. CDR3 DNA: TGTGCCAGCAGCGGGAGGAGCCCGCCCTACGAGCAGTACTTC. Amino acids: CASSGRSPPYEQYF.

The chain is built from TRBV27 and TRBJ2-7; 12 bases map to TRBD2. The length of the CDR3 is 15 residues. Germline-derived CDR1 and CDR2 are MNHEY and SMNVEV (reference sequence). The junction had 5 bases not matched to a gene; V was cut back by 2 bases and J by 6 bases. CDR3 sequence: CASSLGLAGPREQYF. The CDR3 nucleotides are TGTGCCAGCAGTTTAGGACTAGCGGGACCTCGCGAGCAGTACTTC.

The V gene is TRBV9, the J gene TRBJ2-7, with TRBD2 as a possible D gene (7 bases). Germline values: CDR1 SGDLS, CDR2 YYNGEE. The CDR3 consists of 14 residues. Trimming removed 7 bases from V and 4 bases from J, with 18 bases in between. The CDR3 region is CASARGGAEYEQYF. In nucleotides, the CDR3 is TGTGCCAGCGCAAGGGGGGGGGCAGAATACGAGCAGTACTTC.

The rearrangement uses TRBV18 and TRBJ2-7; a possible D gene is TRBD2 (6 bases). The CDR3 length is 15 residues. CDR1 is KGHSH and CDR2 is LQKENI in the germline V gene. V was trimmed by 8 bases and J by 0 bases, leaving 17 bases between them. This chain's CDR3 is CASASGTLTSYEQYF. The CDR3 DNA reads as TGTGCCAGCGCTTCCGGGACTCTTACCTCCTACGAGCAGTACTTC. Full variable domain (remainder filled in from reference TRBV18 and TRBJ2-7): NAGVMQNPRHLVRRRGQEARLRCSPMKGHSHVYWYRQLPEEGLKFMVYLQKENIIDESGMPKERFSAEFPKEGPSILRIQQVVRGDSAAYFCASASGTLTSYEQYFGPGTRLTVT.

The chain employs TRBV5-4 and TRBJ2-7; D possibly corresponds to TRBD2 (6 bases). V gave up 4 bases and J gave up 4 bases, with 18 bases separating them. Germline V gives CDR1 SGHNT, CDR2 YYREEE (reference sequence). The CDR3 consists of 15 residues. The CDR3 is CASSPALGDLYEQYF. Written as DNA, the CDR3 is TGTGCCAGCAGCCCGGCCTTGGGGGACTTGTACGAGCAGTACTTC.

The chain links TRBV9 to TRBJ2-1, with TRBD1 matching over 8 bases. CDR3 length equals 14 residues. Germline lookup yields CDR1 SGDLS and CDR2 YYNGEE. The V and J ends lost 3 bases and 2 bases, in that order; junction bases with no gene match: 1. Here the CDR3 DNA reads TGTGCCAGCAGCGAGACAGGGGCCTACAATGAGCAGTTCTTC. Protein product: CASSETGAYNEQFF.

The rearrangement uses TRBV7-3 and TRBJ1-1, with D tentatively TRBD1 (5 bases). The germline V and J ends were trimmed by 2 bases and 0 bases, with 7 bases remaining between them. The CDR3 runs to 14 residues. Germline V CDR1 and CDR2: SGHTA, FQGTGA. The CDR3 protein is CASSLGGVNTEAFF. CDR3 DNA: TGTGCCAGCAGCTTAGGGGGGGTGAACACTGAAGCTTTCTTT.

The V call is TRBV28, the J call TRBJ1-2, with 7 bases lining up with TRBD1. CDR3 size: 13 residues. The V gene's germline CDR1 is MDHEN and CDR2 SYDVKM. Trimming cost V 8 bases and J 4 bases; bases outside gene matches: 7. The CDR3 nucleotides are TGTGCCAGCGTACAGGGGATTCGCTATGGCTACACCTTC. Protein: CASVQGIRYGYTF.

The chain recombines TRBV4-2 with TRBJ1-1, with D hard to call. Germline CDR1 is LGHNA and CDR2 is YNFKEQ. The CDR3 sequence is 11 residues long. Trimming pared 1 base from V and 10 bases from J, leaving 7 bases between. CDR3 bases: TGTGCCAGCAGCCAAGCTTCGGGAGCTTTCTTT. As protein: CASSQASGAFF.

This clone came up once. V usage is TRBV30 and J usage is TRBJ2-7, with D perhaps TRBD1 (6 bases). The CDR3 consists of 12 residues. The germline CDR1 and CDR2 sequences are GTSNPN and SVGIG (reference sequence). Trimming stripped 3 bases from V and 4 bases from J, with 10 bases between. CDR3 loop: CAWSGDKYEQYF. CDR3 in DNA: TGTGCCTGGAGCGGGGACAAATACGAGCAGTACTTC. Supplemented by reference TRBV30 and TRBJ2-7, the full variable domain reads SQTIHQWPATLVQPVGSPLSLECTVEGTSNPNLYWYRQAAGRGLQLLFYSVGIGQISSEVPQNLSASRPQDRQFILSSKKLLLSDSGFYLCAWSGDKYEQYFGPGTRLTVT.

The rearrangement joins TRBV27 to TRBJ1-1; 9 bases agree with TRBD1. Per the germline V gene, CDR1 is MNHEY and CDR2 is SMNVEV (reference sequence). The CDR3 contains 16 residues. J gave up 0 bases and V 5 bases, and 7 bases lay outside the gene matches. CDR3 nucleotide sequence: TGTGCCAGCAGTAAAAGGGGGACAGGGCTGAACACTGAAGCTTTCTTT. Residues: CASSKRGTGLNTEAFF.

The DNA for the CDR3 is TGTGCCAGCAGGGGCTGGGACAGTGAAATAGATACGCAGTATTTT. Translation: CASRGWDSEIDTQYF. The chain links TRBV27 to TRBJ2-3; 7 bases match TRBD1. Germline V gene data show CDR1 as MNHEY and CDR2 as SMNVEV (reference sequence). Unmatched junction bases numbered 11, after V lost 6 bases and J lost 5 bases. The CDR3 loop spans 15 amino acids.